The entry that follows covers one TCR beta chain sequence. Antigen specificity is unknown. The data originate from a study of T cells in localized non-small cell lung cancer. With V trimmed by 2 bases and J by 5 bases, 1 base remained unmatched. CDR1 and CDR2 (germline): SNHLY, FYNNEI. This CDR3 has 13 residues. The study's findings and limits: With higher T cell density in blood came longer overall survival.

Clones were read by immunoSEQ multiplex PCR, and TCRdb kept only the in-frame ones, dropping some. The sample has over 20,000 clones, about 88% seen once. The specimen was peripheral blood, collected before any cancer treatment. This chain uses TRBV2 with TRBJ1-2; 8 bases are shared with TRBD1. The sequence was obtained from a female donor at least 60 years old with stage I lung adenocarcinoma. The CDR3 region has the DNA TGTGCCAGCAGTGAATGGACAGGGTATGGCTACACCTTC. This codes for CASSEWTGYGYTF.